These 19 T cell receptor beta chains were all obtained from the same sample, sequenced in a study of PD-1 blockade in classical Hodgkin lymphoma. The assay was immunoSEQ multiplex PCR, and TCRdb's table has in-frame clones only and misses some. The table lists 30,000 to 40,000 clones, around 89% of them singletons. Time point in this sample: newly diagnosed, previously untreated cHL patient sample. By magnetic negative selection, CD4+ T cells were purified from thawed PBMCs. The sequencing input was CD4+ T cells from blood. The receptors were sampled from a human donor with classical Hodgkin lymphoma.

CDR3 protein: CASSQDHIKILGGYTF. The CDR3 DNA reads TGCGCCAGCAGCCAAGATCATATAAAGATTCTAGGCGGCTACACCTTC. This chain uses TRBV4-3 with TRBJ1-2; D is undetermined. V shed 0 bases and J shed 8 bases, with 19 bases lying between them. The length of the CDR3 is 16 residues. Germline V gene sequence: CDR1 LGHNA, CDR2 YSLEER.

This clone appeared a few times. The chain combines TRBV29-1 with TRBJ1-1; no clear D. With 4 bases removed from V and 4 bases from J, the gap between germline ends came to 13 bases. The CDR3 runs 13 residues. CDR1 is SQVTM and CDR2 is ANQGSEA in the germline V gene. CDR3: CSVVRHLATEAFF. The CDR3 bases are TGCAGCGTTGTTCGACATCTAGCCACTGAAGCTTTCTTT.

This chain links TRBV29-1 with TRBJ1-1, with 7 bases identical to TRBD1. This CDR3 has 15 residues. Germline CDR1 is SQVTM and CDR2 is ANQGSEA. The trim removed 5 bases at V and 7 bases at J, leaving 16 bases unmatched. CDR3 in amino acids: CSVRIYGTVQGEAFF. CDR3 DNA sequence: TGCAGCGTTAGAATTTACGGGACAGTCCAGGGTGAAGCTTTCTTT.

This clone was seen only once. This rearrangement joins TRBV19 to TRBJ2-3; the D call may be TRBD1 or TRBD2 (5 bases each). The CDR3 is 15 residues long. Germline V gene data show CDR1 as LNHDA and CDR2 as SQIVND (reference sequence). V lost 6 bases to trimming and J lost 4 bases, with 17 bases between them. The DNA for the CDR3 is TGTGCCAGTAGCATTCGGGGCCGTCAAGCAGATACGCAGTATTTT. Protein product: CASSIRGRQADTQYF.

This rearrangement joins TRBV28 to TRBJ1-4; 7 nucleotides line up with TRBD1. J lost 8 bases, V lost 5 bases, and 8 bases had no gene match. This CDR3 is 14 amino acids long. Germline CDR1 is MDHEN and CDR2 is SYDVKM. The CDR3 loop is CASSTGTDGEKLFF. CDR3 DNA sequence: TGTGCCAGCAGTACCGGGACAGACGGGGAAAAACTGTTTTTT.

V usage is TRBV6-1 and J usage is TRBJ2-7; 9 nucleotides match TRBD1. CDR3 length equals 15 residues. Germline CDR1 and CDR2: MNHNS and SASEGT. V was pared by 2 bases and J by 3 bases, with 5 bases of the junction left unmatched. In DNA, the CDR3 is TGTGCCAGCAGTGAATCCGGGACAGGGCTCTACGAGCAGTACTTC. It encodes CASSESGTGLYEQYF.

The rearrangement uses TRBV19 and TRBJ2-1, with 11 bases that match TRBD2. CDR3 length: 22 residues. With 9 bases clipped from V and 6 bases from J, the junction kept 31 bases outside the gene matches. CDR1 is LNHDA, CDR2 SQIVND, per germline (reference sequence). As DNA, the CDR3 is TGTGCCAGCTCTCCTGCTTCGGCGGGGTTTAGCGGGAGGGCCGGGGGGTCCAATGAGCAGTTCTTC. It yields the protein CASSPASAGFSGRAGGSNEQFF.

This rearrangement joins TRBV21-1 to TRBJ2-7; TRBD1, the D gene given by the table, was not confirmed from the DNA. TRBV21-1 has pseudogene status. This CDR3 is built from 15 residues. CDR3 region: CASSKDPGTDYEQYF. CDR3 DNA: TGTGCCAGCAGCAAAGATCCCGGGACAGACTACGAGCAGTACTTC.

The chain recombines TRBV7-8 with TRBJ2-1; 7 nucleotides agree with TRBD1. This CDR3 region has 13 residues. Germline loops: CDR1 SGHVS, CDR2 FQNEAQ. With 6 bases clipped from V and 5 bases from J, the junction kept 4 bases outside the gene matches. The CDR3 region is CASSLDRNNEQFF. CDR3 bases: TGTGCCAGCAGTCTGGACAGGAACAATGAGCAGTTCTTC.

The CDR3 region is CSAFRDSQFF. CDR3 sequence (DNA): TGCAGCGCGTTCCGGGACAGTCAGTTCTTC. This rearrangement joins TRBV20-1 to TRBJ2-1; 7 bases map to TRBD1. The germline V gene encodes CDR1 DFQATT and CDR2 SNEGSKA (reference sequence). The CDR3 runs 10 residues.

V is TRBV19 and J is TRBJ2-1, with D perhaps being TRBD1 or TRBD2 (5 bases each). V dropped 3 bases and J dropped 9 bases, with 18 bases sitting between them. Germline CDR1 LNHDA, CDR2 SQIVND (reference sequence). The CDR3 consists of 15 residues. The CDR3: CASSMKVARGSEQFF. For the CDR3, the DNA is TGTGCCAGTAGTATGAAGGTTGCTCGGGGCAGTGAGCAGTTCTTC.

In DNA, the CDR3 is TGCGCCAGCAGACTAGCGGCAAACACCGGGGAGCTGTTTTTT. It specifies CASRLAANTGELFF. The genes are TRBV4-1 and TRBJ2-2; the match to TRBD2 covers 8 bases. The CDR3 length is 14 residues. With V trimmed by 6 bases and J by 2 bases, 2 bases remained unmatched. Germline CDR1 MGHRA, CDR2 YSYEKL.

The gene calls are TRBV18 and TRBJ1-4; no clear D. The V gene lost 2 bases and the J gene lost 7 bases, with 8 bases spanning the gap. CDR1 KGHSH and CDR2 LQKENI come from the germline V gene. The CDR3 extends over 13 amino acids. The CDR3 DNA reads as TGTGCCAGCTCACCAGTCCGGGGTGAAAAACTGTTTTTT. Its protein product is CASSPVRGEKLFF.

J is TRBJ1-1 and V is TRBV29-1, with 9 bases lining up with TRBD1. Germline CDR1 reads SQVTM; CDR2 reads ANQGSEA. V gave up 7 bases and J gave up 1 base; unmatched junction bases: 1. The CDR3 covers 12 residues. The CDR3 sequence is CSADRGNTEAFF. The CDR3, as DNA: TGCAGCGCGGACAGGGGGAACACTGAAGCTTTCTTT.

The chain employs TRBV5-1 and TRBJ2-5; the D gene is possibly TRBD1 (5 bases). The DNA end lines up better with TRBJ2-7; the J call may be wrong. The CDR3 sequence is 14 residues long. The germline V gene encodes CDR1 SGHRS and CDR2 YFSETQ. CDR3 bases: TGCGCCAGCAGGGACACGTATCGGTCCTACGAGCAGTACTTC. Translating it yields CASRDTYRSYEQYF.

J is TRBJ1-2 and V is TRBV29-1; 7 bases match TRBD1. Trimming removed 4 bases from V and 3 bases from J; junction bases left unmatched: 5. Germline assignment: CDR1 SQVTM and CDR2 ANQGSEA. This CDR3 is 13 amino acids long. CDR3 sequence reads: CSVAQGIDYGYTF. The DNA for the CDR3 is TGCAGCGTTGCACAGGGGATTGACTATGGCTACACCTTC.

This chain uses TRBV18 with TRBJ1-2; 7 positions agree with TRBD1. The length of the CDR3 is 13 residues. In germline, CDR1 is KGHSH, CDR2 LQKENI. The V and J ends lost 3 bases and 4 bases, in that order; junction bases with no gene match: 2. The CDR3 region has the DNA TGTGCCAGCTCACCCTACAGGGGCTATGGCTACACCTTC. Protein: CASSPYRGYGYTF.

This chain uses TRBV5-1 with TRBJ1-1; 9 bases line up with TRBD1. The V segment lost 4 bases and the J segment 1 base; nucleotides outside the gene matches: 5. Germline CDR1 reads SGHRS; CDR2 reads YFSETQ. This CDR3 region has 15 residues. The CDR3 nucleotides are TGCGCCAGCAGCCCTCACAGGGGGCCGAACACTGAAGCTTTCTTT. Translation gives CASSPHRGPNTEAFF.

The sample holds one count of this clone. This chain links TRBV29-1 with TRBJ2-7, with D maybe TRBD1 (6 bases). This CDR3 is built from 12 residues. The V gene's germline CDR1 is SQVTM and CDR2 ANQGSEA. Trimming removed 0 bases at V and 3 bases at J, with 6 bases between. The CDR3 DNA follows: TGCAGCGTTGAAGAGACAGGCTACGAGCAGTACTTC. It specifies CSVEETGYEQYF.